The 8 T cell receptor beta chains in this list originate from one sample, sequenced in a study of PD-L1 blockade in urothelial cancer. Time point meaning: pretreatment peripheral blood. Repertoires were generated with immunoSEQ multiplex PCR, while TCRdb's copy carries only in-frame clones and drops some. The sample holds roughly 130,000 clones, roughly 83% seen once. Sequencing was performed on PBMCs, taken around atezolizumab (anti-PD-L1) treatment. These receptors were obtained from a man aged 50 to 59 with urothelial cancer.

This sequence joins TRBV9 and TRBJ1-6; D is perhaps TRBD1 (5 bases). The germline CDR1 and CDR2 sequences are SGDLS and YYNGEE. This CDR3 has 16 amino acids. The germline V and J ends were trimmed by 5 bases and 4 bases, with 16 bases remaining between them. CDR3 protein: CASSAGTGPYNSPLHF. CDR3 sequence (DNA): TGTGCCAGCAGTGCGGGGACGGGGCCTTATAATTCACCCCTCCACTTT. The whole variable domain, remainder taken from reference TRBV9 and TRBJ1-6, is DSGVTQTPKHLITATGQRVTLRCSPRSGDLSVYWYQQSLDQGLQFLIQYYNGEERAKGNILERFSAQQFPDLHSELNLSSLELGDSALYFCASSAGTGPYNSPLHFGNGTRLTVT.

The chain uses TRBV7-9 and TRBJ2-3, with D possibly matching TRBD1 (6 bases). Germline CDR1 SEHNR, CDR2 FQNEAQ (reference sequence). The CDR3 loop spans 13 amino acids. Trimming removed 5 bases from V and 10 bases from J, with 16 bases in between. The CDR3 region is CASSPTGQLAQYF. The DNA of the CDR3 is TGTGCCAGCAGCCCTACCGGACAGCTCGCGCAGTATTTT.

The chain links TRBV18 to TRBJ2-1, with 7 bases that match TRBD2. CDR1 KGHSH and CDR2 LQKENI come from the germline V gene. J gave up 0 bases and V 5 bases, and 7 bases lay outside the gene matches. The CDR3 contains 16 residues. The CDR3 protein is CASSSLADLSYNEQFF. The CDR3 bases are TGTGCCAGCTCATCGCTAGCGGACCTCTCCTACAATGAGCAGTTCTTC.

The V call is TRBV5-1, the J call TRBJ2-7; D is possibly TRBD2 (6 bases). V was clipped by 0 bases and J by 3 bases, with 13 bases between them. Germline CDR1 and CDR2: SGHRS and YFSETQ. This CDR3 has 15 residues. CDR3 nucleotides: TGCGCCAGCAGCTTGGGAAACGGGAGATTCTACGAGCAGTACTTC. Translated, it gives CASSLGNGRFYEQYF.

V usage is TRBV7-2 and J usage is TRBJ2-7; 7 bases agree with TRBD2. Germline lookup yields CDR1 SGHTA and CDR2 FQGNSA. The junction had 3 bases not matched to a gene; V was cut back by 3 bases and J by 1 base. This CDR3 is 14 amino acids long. CDR3 region: CASSLTRESYEQYF. The CDR3 nucleotides are TGTGCCAGCAGCTTGACGCGGGAGTCCTACGAGCAGTACTTC.

The chain combines TRBV4-1 with TRBJ2-5; D not resolved. The germline gives CDR1 MGHRA, CDR2 YSYEKL. The CDR3 extends over 15 amino acids. V lost 4 bases and J 2 bases, leaving 14 bases between the germline ends. CDR3 sequence (DNA): TGCGCCAGCAGCCGGCAGGCAAGAGATCAAGAGACCCAGTACTTC. This translates into CASSRQARDQETQYF.

The chain recombines TRBV5-6 with TRBJ2-5; D is perhaps TRBD2 (5 bases). The CDR3 has 14 amino acids. Germline values: CDR1 SGHDT, CDR2 YYEEEE. The germline V and J ends were trimmed by 3 bases and 5 bases, with 14 bases remaining between them. The CDR3 region is CASSSAGGGETQYF. CDR3 in DNA: TGTGCCAGCAGCTCTGCAGGAGGTGGGGAGACCCAGTACTTC.

This chain links TRBV7-8 with TRBJ2-1; D uncertain. Germline V CDR1 and CDR2: SGHVS, FQNEAQ. Trimming took off 3 bases at V and 9 bases at J, with 18 bases between the two ends. CDR3 length: 15 amino acids. The CDR3 DNA reads as TGTGCCAGCAGCTTGCCGAGTAGAGGATCCGGTGAGCAGTTCTTC. Translated: CASSLPSRGSGEQFF.